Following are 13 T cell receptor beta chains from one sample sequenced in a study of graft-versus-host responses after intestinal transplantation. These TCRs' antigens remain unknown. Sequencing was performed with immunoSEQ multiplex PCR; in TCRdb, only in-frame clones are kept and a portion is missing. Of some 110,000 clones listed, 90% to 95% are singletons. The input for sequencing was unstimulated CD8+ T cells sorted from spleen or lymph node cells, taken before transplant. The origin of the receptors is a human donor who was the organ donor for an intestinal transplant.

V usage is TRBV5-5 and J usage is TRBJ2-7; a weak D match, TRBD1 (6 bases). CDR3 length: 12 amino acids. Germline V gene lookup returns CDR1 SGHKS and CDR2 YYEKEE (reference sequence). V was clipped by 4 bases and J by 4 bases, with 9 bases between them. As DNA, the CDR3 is TGTGCCAGCAGCCAGGGGTGGTACGAGCAGTACTTC. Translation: CASSQGWYEQYF.

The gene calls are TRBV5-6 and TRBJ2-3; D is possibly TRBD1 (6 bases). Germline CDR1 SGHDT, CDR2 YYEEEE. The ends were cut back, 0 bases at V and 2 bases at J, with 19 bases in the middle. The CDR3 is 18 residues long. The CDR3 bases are TGTGCCAGCAGCTTGGCGGGACATTCCCATCCTACCACAGATACGCAGTATTTT. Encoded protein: CASSLAGHSHPTTDTQYF.

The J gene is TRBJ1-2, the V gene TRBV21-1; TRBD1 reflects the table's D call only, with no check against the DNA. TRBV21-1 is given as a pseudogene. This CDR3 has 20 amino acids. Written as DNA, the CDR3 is TGTGCCAGCAGCAAACTTCGTTCCCCCGGGACAGGTAAATCTAACTATGGCTACACCTTC. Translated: CASSKLRSPGTGKSNYGYTF.

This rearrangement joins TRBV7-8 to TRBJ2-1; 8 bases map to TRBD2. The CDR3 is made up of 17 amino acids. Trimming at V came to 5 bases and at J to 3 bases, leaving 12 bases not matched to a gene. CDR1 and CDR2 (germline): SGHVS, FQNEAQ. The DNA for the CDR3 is TGTGCCAGCAGCCCGGCCCTAGCGGGTCCTAACTACAATGAGCAGTTCTTC. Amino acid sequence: CASSPALAGPNYNEQFF.

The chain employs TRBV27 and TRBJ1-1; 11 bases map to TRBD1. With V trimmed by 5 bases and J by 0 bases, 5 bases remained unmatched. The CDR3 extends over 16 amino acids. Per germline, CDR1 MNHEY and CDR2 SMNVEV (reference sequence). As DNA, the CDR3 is TGTGCCAGCAGTCTCCGGACAGGGGGCCTGAACACTGAAGCTTTCTTT. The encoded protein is CASSLRTGGLNTEAFF.

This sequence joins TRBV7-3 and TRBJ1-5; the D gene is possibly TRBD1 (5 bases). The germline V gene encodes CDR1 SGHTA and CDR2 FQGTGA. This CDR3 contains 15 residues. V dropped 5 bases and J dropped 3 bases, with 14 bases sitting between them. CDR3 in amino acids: CASSARTRSNQPQHF. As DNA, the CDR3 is TGTGCCAGCAGCGCCCGGACAAGATCCAATCAGCCCCAGCATTTT.

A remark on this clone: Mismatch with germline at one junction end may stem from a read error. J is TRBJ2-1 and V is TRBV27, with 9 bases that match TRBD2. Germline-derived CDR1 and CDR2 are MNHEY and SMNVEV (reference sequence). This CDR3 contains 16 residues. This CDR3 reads CASRLSGGRLYDEQFF. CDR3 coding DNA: TGTGCCAGCCGTTTGAGCGGGGGGCGGCTATACGATGAGCAGTTCTTC.

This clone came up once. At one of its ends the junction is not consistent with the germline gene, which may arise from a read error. In DNA form, the CDR3 reads TGTGCCAGCAGCCAAGAACCAGGGGCCGGGAACACTGAAGCTTTCTTT. Translating it yields CASSQEPGAGNTEAFF. The rearrangement joins TRBV4-1 to TRBJ1-1; maybe TRBD1 (6 bases). Looked up from germline, CDR1 is MGHRA and CDR2 is YSYEKL. The CDR3 runs 16 residues.

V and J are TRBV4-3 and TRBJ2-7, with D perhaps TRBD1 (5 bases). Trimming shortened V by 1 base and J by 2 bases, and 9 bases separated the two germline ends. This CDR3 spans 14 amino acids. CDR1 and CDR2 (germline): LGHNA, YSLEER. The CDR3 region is CASSQGTGTYEQYF. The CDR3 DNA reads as TGCGCCAGCAGCCAAGGCACAGGAACCTACGAGCAGTACTTC.

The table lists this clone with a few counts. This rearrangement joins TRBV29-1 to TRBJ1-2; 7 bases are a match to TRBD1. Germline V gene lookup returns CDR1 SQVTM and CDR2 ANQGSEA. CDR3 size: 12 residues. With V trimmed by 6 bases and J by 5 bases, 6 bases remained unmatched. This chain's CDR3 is CSVAGTEYGYTF. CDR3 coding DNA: TGCAGCGTGGCCGGGACAGAATATGGCTACACCTTC.

DNA for the CDR3: TGTGCCAGCAGCCAAGAATTAGGGGGGTACACAGATACGCAGTATTTT. It encodes CASSQELGGYTDTQYF. The rearrangement joins TRBV4-2 to TRBJ2-3; TRBD1 or TRBD2 may be the D gene (6 bases each). The V gene lost 0 bases and the J gene lost 2 bases, with 12 bases spanning the gap. Germline V gene lookup returns CDR1 LGHNA and CDR2 YNFKEQ. The CDR3 runs to 16 residues.

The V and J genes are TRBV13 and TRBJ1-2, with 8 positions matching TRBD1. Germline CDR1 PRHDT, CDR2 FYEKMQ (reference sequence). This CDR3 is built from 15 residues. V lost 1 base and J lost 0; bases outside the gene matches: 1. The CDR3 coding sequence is TGTGCCAGCAGCTTAGCGGACAGGGCTAACTATGGCTACACCTTC. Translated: CASSLADRANYGYTF.

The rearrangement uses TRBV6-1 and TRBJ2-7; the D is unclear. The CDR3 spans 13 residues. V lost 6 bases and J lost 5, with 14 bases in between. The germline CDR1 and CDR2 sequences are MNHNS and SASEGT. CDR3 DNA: TGTGCCAGCAGCCCTATCGATAGAGACGAGCAGTACTTC. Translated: CASSPIDRDEQYF.